This is a list of T cell receptor beta chains from one sample in a study of tumor-infiltrating lymphocytes in primary liver carcinoma. TCRdb processed the multiplex PCR reads anew with MiXCR; each CDR3 protein has one entry. Of about 84,000 distinct CDR3 sequences in the sample, approximately 70% were seen once. The sequencing input was liver tumor tissue from sampling region 1. The receptors come from a man aged 35 to 55 with primary liver carcinoma and hepatitis B virus infection. The CDR3 runs from the conserved cysteine through the conserved F or W. The D gene is left open where the match is weak. Some rows have no size entry. The others give once, few or many, or a class for an expanded clone.

d_call	clone_size	v_call	j_call	cdr3_aa	cdr3_nt
.	.	TRBV6-2/TRBV6-3	TRBJ2-7	CASFTPILHSYEQYF	TGTGCCAGCTTCACGCCGATCCTCCACTCCTATGAGCAGTACTTC
TRBD2	.	TRBV4-1	TRBJ2-3	CANSQAGFTSTETQYF	TGCGCCAACAGCCAAGCGGGGTTCACTAGCACAGAAACGCAGTATTTT
.	many	TRBV14	TRBJ1-2	CASSQVGFLNYGYTF	TGTGCCAGCAGCCAAGTGGGGTTCCTTAACTATGGCTACACCTTC
.	many	TRBV5-5	TRBJ2-2	CASSFVPGGELFF	TGTGCCAGCAGCTTCGTCCCGGGCGGGGAGCTGTTTTTT
.	.	TRBV11-2	TRBJ2-5	CASRSWDSAYQETQYF	TGTGCCAGCAGATCCTGGGACTCGGCCTACCAAGAGACCCAGTACTTT
.	.	TRBV16	TRBJ1-4	CASNRSGATNEKLFF	TGTGCCAGCAACCGATCGGGGGCAACTAATGAAAAACTGTTTTTT
.	.	TRBV6-5	TRBJ2-2	CASSYEVDGTGGLFF	TGTGCCAGCAGTTACGAAGTGGACGGCACCGGGGGGCTGTTTTTC
.	.	TRBV7-8	TRBJ1-1	CTSSPLGGDNEAFF	TGTACCAGCAGCCCCCTAGGAGGGGACAATGAAGCTTTCTTT
TRBD2	medium-sized	TRBV11-2	TRBJ2-7	CASSLVAGVGLEQYF	TGTGCCAGCAGCTTAGTAGCGGGAGTCGGTCTCGAGCAGTACTTC
.	.	TRBV5-1	TRBJ2-1	CTSNLDTGAYNEQFF	TGCACCAGCAACTTGGATACAGGCGCCTACAATGAGCAGTTCTTC
.	few	TRBV15	TRBJ2-5	CATSSRIDSSQETQYF	TGTGCCACCAGCTCCAGAATTGACTCGTCGCAAGAGACCCAGTACTTC
.	.	TRBV6-5	TRBJ2-3	CARSQAGFGTDTQYF	TGTGCCAGGAGCCAAGCAGGTTTCGGGACAGATACGCAGTATTTT
TRBD2	.	TRBV11-2	TRBJ2-2	CAGSSRPAGELFF	TGTGCCGGCAGCTCCCGACCCGCGGGGGAACTGTTTTTT
TRBD1	.	TRBV11-2	TRBJ1-3	CASSHTGQGAIIYF	TGTGCCAGCAGTCACACGGGACAGGGGGCCATCATATATTTT
TRBD1	many	TRBV28	TRBJ2-7	CASSGRGPLIYEQYF	TGTGCCAGCAGTGGCAGGGGGCCCTTGATCTACGAGCAGTACTTC
.	.	TRBV6-6	TRBJ1-1	CASKYGDTETFF	TGTGCCAGCAAATACGGGGACACTGAAACTTTCTTT
.	many	TRBV10-3	TRBJ2-3	CAISGTDTQYF	TGTGCCATCAGTGGAACAGATACGCAGTATTTT
.	.	TRBV28	TRBJ2-1	CASSAPRLVRDEQFF	TGTGCTAGCAGTGCTCCGAGACTAGTGAGGGATGAGCAGTTCTTC
.	.	TRBV14	TRBJ2-5	CADSQDHAPEYQETQYF	TGTGCCGACAGCCAAGACCACGCCCCGGAGTACCAAGAGACCCAGTACTTC
.	once	TRBV5-1	TRBJ1-5	CTSSLAPGARGQPQHF	TGCACCAGCAGCTTGGCCCCAGGGGCTCGAGGTCAGCCCCAGCATTTT
.	many	TRBV7-9	TRBJ2-1	CASIDRSGDEQFF	TGTGCCAGCATCGACAGGTCGGGCGATGAGCAGTTCTTC
TRBD1	.	TRBV11-2	TRBJ1-3	CASSSTLRGQVVGSGNTIYF	TGTGCCAGCAGTTCCACCCTCCGGGGACAGGTTGTCGGCTCTGGAAACACCATATATTTT
.	.	TRBV11-2	TRBJ2-1	CATGQDRPSYNERFF	TGTGCCACTGGGCAAGACCGGCCATCCTACAATGAGCGGTTCTTC
.	.	TRBV5-5	TRBJ2-7	CASSFGRSYEQYF	TGTGCCAGCAGCTTTGGGCGTTCCTACGAGCAGTACTTC
.	.	TRBV21-1	TRBJ2-2	CAGPLGSPNTGELFF	TGTGCCGGGCCACTCGGGAGTCCGAACACCGGGGAGCTGTTTTTT
.	.	TRBV29-1	TRBJ2-7	CSVRNREGYEQCF	TGCAGCGTTAGGAACCGCGAGGGCTATGAGCAGTGCTTC
.	.	TRBV11-2	TRBJ1-5	CASSLDLGTWASDTQHF	TGCGCCAGCAGCTTAGATCTTGGGACATGGGCAAGCGATACGCAGCATTTT
.	.	TRBV6-5	TRBJ1-1	CASSLGGATTEAFF	TGTGCCAGCAGCCTAGGGGGGGCGACCACTGAAGCTTTCTTT
TRBD1	.	TRBV29-1	TRBJ2-1	CSARQGWAKAAYNEQFF	TGTAGCGCAAGACAGGGTTGGGCTAAGGCCGCCTACAATGAGCAGTTCTTC
.	.	TRBV4-2	TRBJ2-3	CACSPDGGFWDTQYF	TGTGCCTGCAGCCCGGATGGGGGGTTTTGGGATACGCAGTATTTT
TRBD2	many	TRBV10-3	TRBJ2-7	CAISEAGGQGEQYF	TGTGCCATCAGTGAAGCGGGAGGTCAAGGCGAGCAGTACTTC
TRBD2	.	TRBV29-1	TRBJ2-7	CSVESRRTSESYKQYF	TGCAGCGTTGAATCCCGCAGGACTAGCGAGTCCTATAAGCAGTACTTC
TRBD2	.	TRBV5-4	TRBJ2-7	CASTLGTSPEQYF	TGTGCCAGCACCTTAGGGACTAGTCCTGAGCAGTACTTC
.	medium-sized	TRBV12-3/TRBV12-4	TRBJ1-1	CASSPQQGSTEAFF	TGTGCCAGCAGTCCCCAACAGGGTAGCACTGAAGCTTTCTTT
TRBD1	few	TRBV28	TRBJ2-7	CASSSPGQGARGQYF	TGTGCCAGCAGTTCTCCGGGACAGGGAGCCCGCGGGCAGTACTTC
.	.	TRBV11-2	TRBJ2-2	CATSLVGRDTGELFF	TGTGCTACCAGCTTAGTCGGACGGGACACCGGGGAGCTGTTTTTT
.	once	TRBV5-6	TRBJ2-2	CASSLVGRNTRELFF	TGCGCCAGCAGCTTGGTTGGCAGGAACACCCGGGAGCTGTTTTTT
.	.	TRBV6-6	TRBJ2-3	CARSPAYLTDMQYF	TGTGCCCGCAGTCCTGCCTACCTCACAGATATGCAGTATTTT
.	.	TRBV2	TRBJ2-7	CASKTGINACEQYF	TGTGCCAGCAAGACTGGTATCAACGCCTGCGAGCAGTACTTC
TRBD2	.	TRBV7-3	TRBJ2-4	CASRLTPREAKNIQYF	TGTGCCAGCAGGTTAACGCCGCGGGAGGCCAAAAACATTCAGTACTTC
TRBD1	.	TRBV27	TRBJ1-1	CASSFGTATEAFF	TGTGCCAGCAGTTTCGGGACAGCAACTGAAGCTTTCTTT
.	many	TRBV29-1	TRBJ1-1	CSVDDREGAFF	TGCAGCGTTGACGATAGGGAAGGAGCTTTCTTT
.	.	TRBV29-1	TRBJ1-2	CSILSGDYGYAF	TGTAGCATCCTCTCAGGGGACTATGGCTACGCCTTC
.	.	TRBV10-3	TRBJ1-6	CAINSIGGNSPLHF	TGTGCCATTAATAGCATAGGCGGCAATTCACCCCTCCACTTT
.	.	TRBV25-1	TRBJ2-1	CASTGRSSYNEQSF	TGTGCCAGCACAGGGCGGAGCTCCTACAATGAGCAGTCCTTC
TRBD2	once	TRBV10-3	TRBJ2-1	CAISESLRGRDVEQLF	TGTGCCATCAGTGAGTCGCTTCGCGGGAGGGATGTTGAGCAGCTTTTC